This T cell receptor beta chain is drawn from a study of PD-1 and CTLA-4 blockade in melanoma. This CDR3 has 14 amino acids. The V gene's germline CDR1 is SGHRS and CDR2 YFSETQ. Trimming at V came to 4 bases and at J to 10 bases, leaving 5 bases not matched to a gene. This table comes from immunoSEQ multiplex PCR, and its TCRdb copy is limited to in-frame clones, with some not included. The repertoire consists of roughly 30,000 clones, with around 90% occurring once and the leading ten covering about 8.5%. Sequencing was performed on CD8+ T cells from peripheral blood, taken before anti-PD-1 treatment. J is TRBJ2-1 and V is TRBV5-1; 13 positions match TRBD2. The TCR comes from a human donor with melanoma. This CDR3 reads CASSQGLAGVEQFF. CDR3 bases: TGCGCCAGCAGCCAAGGACTAGCGGGAGTCGAGCAGTTCTTC.